The rows below give T cell receptor beta chains drawn from one sample of a study of blood T cell repertoires in COVID-19. Generated by immunoSEQ multiplex PCR, the TCRdb table keeps only in-frame clones and is missing some. The repertoire includes about 490,000 clones, approximately 85% of them detected once, and 3% to 3.5% sits in the top ten. Specimen: peripheral blood. The receptors derive from a human donor in a cohort sampled during active COVID-19. Each CDR3 is given with its conserved first and last residue. A D gene is named only where the DNA matches it firmly. Not all rows give a size; the values are once, few, many and, for expanded clones, a class.

>TRBV7-9|TRBD2|TRBJ2-3|once
TGTGCCAGCAGCATGATCTCTAGCGGCAGTAGCACAGATACGCAGTATTTT
CASSMISSGSSTDTQYF
>TRBV18|TRBD1|TRBJ1-2|NA
TGTGCCAGCTCACCTCGAGGGGACAGGGGCCAGGACACCTTC
CASSPRGDRGQDTF
>TRBV2|TRBD2|TRBJ2-1|once
TGTGCCAGCACGCGAAGCGGGAGGCCGGACAATGAGCAGTTCTTC
CASTRSGRPDNEQFF
>TRBV15|NA|TRBJ2-1|NA
TGTGCCACCAGCAGAGACCAGCGACCGGATAATGAGCAGTTCTTC
CATSRDQRPDNEQFF
>TRBV19|NA|TRBJ2-1|NA
TGTGCCAGTAGTATAGGGCGGGTGTATAGCAATGAGCAGTTCTTC
CASSIGRVYSNEQFF
>TRBV27|NA|TRBJ1-1|NA
TGTGCCAGCAGTTTAGGCCCGTCAGGGCAGAACACTGAAGCTTTCTTT
CASSLGPSGQNTEAFF
>TRBV28|TRBD2|TRBJ2-3|once
TGTGCCAGCAGTTTTTCGGGACTAGCGGTGTCAGATACGCAGTATTTT
CASSFSGLAVSDTQYF
>TRBV19|TRBD1|TRBJ2-1|NA
TGTGCCAGTAGTATATTACCGGGACAGGGGGCTGGTGAGCAGTTCTTC
CASSILPGQGAGEQFF
>TRBV29-1|NA|TRBJ2-3|NA
TGCAGCGTTGAAACAGGCGGCACAGATACGCAGTATTTT
CSVETGGTDTQYF
>TRBV21-1|NA|TRBJ2-7|NA
TGTGCCAGCAGCAGTAGCGGGAGTATTTCCTACGAGCAGTACTTC
CASSSSGSISYEQYF
>TRBV3-1/TRBV3-2|NA|TRBJ1-2|NA
TGTGCCAGCAGACTAGGAAATATAAAGGACTATGGCTACACCTTC
CASRLGNIKDYGYTF
>TRBV5-8|NA|TRBJ2-2|NA
TGTGCCAGCAGTCGGACAGAGAGAGTTCCGAACACCGGGGAGCTGTTTTTT
CASSRTERVPNTGELFF
>TRBV27|TRBD1|TRBJ2-5|NA
TGTGCCAGCAGTACCCGGACAGGGAAAGATAAAGAGACCCAGTACTTC
CASSTRTGKDKETQYF
>TRBV7-3|TRBD1|TRBJ1-2|NA
TGTGCCAGCAGCTGGGACAGGGGGTTGGGTGGCTACACCTTC
CASSWDRGLGGYTF
>TRBV5-1|NA|TRBJ1-2|NA
TGCGCCAGCGGTAACAGCAACTATGGCTACACCTTC
CASGNSNYGYTF
>TRBV19|TRBD1|TRBJ1-6|NA
TGTGCCAGCCACAGGGGCCCGAGCTCCTATAATTCACCCCTCCACTTT
CASHRGPSSYNSPLHF
>TRBV28|TRBD1|TRBJ2-3|once
TGTGCCAGCAGTCTGGACAGGTCCGAAGATACGCAGTATTTT
CASSLDRSEDTQYF
>TRBV14|NA|TRBJ1-4|NA
TGTGCCAGCAGCCGCCGTGGGGGGTTCGGATCTAATGAAAAACTGTTTTTT
CASSRRGGFGSNEKLFF
>TRBV4-1|TRBD2|TRBJ2-1|NA
TGCGCCAGCAGAAGGACTAGCGGGAGGGCCGGGATTTACAATGAGCAGTTCTTC
CASRRTSGRAGIYNEQFF
>TRBV25-1|NA|TRBJ1-1|many
TGTGCCAGCAGTGAATATTCCCTAATCAACACTGAAGCTTTCTTT
CASSEYSLINTEAFF
>TRBV24-1|NA|TRBJ1-2|NA
TGTGCCACCAGTGATTTTAGGGTTAGGGGCAGGGATTATGGCTACACCTTC
CATSDFRVRGRDYGYTF
>TRBV7-3|NA|TRBJ2-2|NA
TGTGCCAGCAGCTTAACGTCAGGGGACACCGGGGAGCTGTTTTTT
CASSLTSGDTGELFF
>TRBV7-8|TRBD2|TRBJ2-3|NA
TGTGCCAGCAGCTTTTCAACCCCCTCAGAGCGGGGGATGGATACGCAGTATTTT
CASSFSTPSERGMDTQYF
>TRBV6-6|NA|TRBJ1-1|few
TGTGCCAGCAGTTACTCGGCGGCGAACACTGAAGCTTTCTTT
CASSYSAANTEAFF
>TRBV28|NA|TRBJ1-1|NA
TGTGCCAGCAGTCCACCCCTACGGCAGGTGAACACTGAAGCTTTCTTT
CASSPPLRQVNTEAFF
>TRBV7-3|TRBD2|TRBJ2-1|NA
TGTGCCAGCAGCTCCGATCCGGGACTAGGAGGGGCAGGTGAGCAGTTCTTC
CASSSDPGLGGAGEQFF
>TRBV28|NA|TRBJ1-5|NA
TGTGCCAGCAGTCGCGGAGCAAGAAGTCAGCCCCAGCATTTT
CASSRGARSQPQHF
>TRBV6-6|NA|TRBJ1-1|NA
TGTGCCAGCAGCTTTGACAGTCTGACTGAAGCTTTCTTT
CASSFDSLTEAFF
>TRBV6-1|NA|TRBJ1-4|NA
TGTGCCAGCAGTGAACAGGGTGGGGGGGCAACTAATGAAAAACTGTTTTTT
CASSEQGGGATNEKLFF
>TRBV5-6|NA|TRBJ2-6|NA
TGTGCCAGCAGCACGCGGACCAACGTCCTGACTTTC
CASSTRTNVLTF
>TRBV4-3|TRBD2|TRBJ2-1|NA
TGCGCCAGCAGCCAAGAGATATCGCTGGGGGGGTATGAGCAGTTCTTC
CASSQEISLGGYEQFF
>TRBV19|NA|TRBJ1-2|once
TGTGCCAGTAGTACACGACCGCGGTGGGACTATGGCTACACCTTC
CASSTRPRWDYGYTF
>TRBV10-3|TRBD2|TRBJ2-1|NA
TGTGCCATCAGGCCGCTAGCGGGAGGGGGCGATGAGCAGTTCTTC
CAIRPLAGGGDEQFF
>TRBV5-4|NA|TRBJ2-4|NA
TGTGCCAGCAGCCCGACAGGTCTAGCCAAAAACATTCAGTACTTC
CASSPTGLAKNIQYF
>TRBV19|NA|TRBJ2-3|NA
TGTGCCAGTAGTCAAGGGAGAACAGATACGCAGTATTTT
CASSQGRTDTQYF
>TRBV15|TRBD2|TRBJ2-1|NA
TGTGCCACCAGCACCGGGACTAGCGGGAGTCTAGGTGAGCAGTTCTTC
CATSTGTSGSLGEQFF
>TRBV30|TRBD1|TRBJ1-2|NA
TGTGCCTGGGCGCTGTGGACAGGACGTCAAGATGGCTACACCTTC
CAWALWTGRQDGYTF
>TRBV19|NA|TRBJ1-2|NA
TGTGCCAGTAGTAGCCGTAACGGGGGTGGGAACTATGGCTACACCTTC
CASSSRNGGGNYGYTF
>TRBV19|NA|TRBJ1-6|NA
TGTGCCAGTAGTATCCAGGGGTCCTATAATTCACCCCTCCACTTT
CASSIQGSYNSPLHF
>TRBV5-4|TRBD1|TRBJ1-1|NA
TGTGCCAGCATCGCGGGACAGGGAATTCAGAACACTGAAGCTTTCTTT
CASIAGQGIQNTEAFF
>TRBV6-5|TRBD2|TRBJ2-7|NA
TGTGCCAGCAGCCGTCCGGGAGGACGGCAGTACTTC
CASSRPGGRQYF
>TRBV18|NA|TRBJ2-5|NA
TGTGCCAGCTCAGCACCGGCTGCCCAAGAGACCCAGTACTTC
CASSAPAAQETQYF
>TRBV6-5|TRBD1|TRBJ2-4|NA
TGTGCCAGCAAGACCGGGACAGGGGAAAACATTCAGTACTTC
CASKTGTGENIQYF
>TRBV12-5|TRBD2|TRBJ2-1|NA
TGTGCTAGTGGACATACCCCTAGCGGGAGGGCCGGGCACAATGAGCAGTTCTTC
CASGHTPSGRAGHNEQFF
>TRBV24-1|NA|TRBJ1-1|NA
TGTGCCACCAGTGATTTCAGGGAGGTTACTGAAGCTTTCTTT
CATSDFREVTEAFF
>TRBV2|TRBD2|TRBJ2-1|NA
TGTGCCAGCAGTGATAGGGCTAGCGGGGGGAACAATGAGCAGTTCTTC
CASSDRASGGNNEQFF
>TRBV6-5|NA|TRBJ2-7|NA
TGTGCCAGCAGTTATAACAGGGCTAGTTACGAGCAGTACTTC
CASSYNRASYEQYF